The text below deals with one T cell receptor (beta chain). This sample is drawn from a study of blood T cell repertoires in COVID-19. Turning to the study itself: Samples representing acute and convalescent COVID-19 were sourced from the United States, Italy and Spain. From T cells, B-cell-depleted T cells, or PBMCs came the material, which was cDNA or gDNA.

Study members were between roughly 18 and 100 years old and lived in some 26 US regions. Two negative PCRs, clearance, or symptom resolution characterized the recovered Cohort 3 donors. The CDR3 sequence is 15 residues long. CDR1 is SGHTA and CDR2 is FQGTGA in the germline V gene. V dropped 5 bases and J dropped 3 bases, with 17 bases sitting between them. Here immunoSEQ multiplex PCR was the method, and the copy in TCRdb shows in-frame clones only, minus some. The sample shows 150,000 to 200,000 clones, 84% of them seen only once. The V gene is TRBV7-3, the J gene TRBJ2-7; TRBD2 is a possible D gene (6 bases). The specimen sequenced was PBMCs or T cells enriched from blood (not recorded which). The receptor's source is a man in his fifties or sixties who had recovered from COVID-19. This CDR3 is CASSLVRDFSYEQYF. The CDR3 DNA reads TGTGCCAGCAGCCTCGTCCGGGACTTCAGCTACGAGCAGTACTTC.